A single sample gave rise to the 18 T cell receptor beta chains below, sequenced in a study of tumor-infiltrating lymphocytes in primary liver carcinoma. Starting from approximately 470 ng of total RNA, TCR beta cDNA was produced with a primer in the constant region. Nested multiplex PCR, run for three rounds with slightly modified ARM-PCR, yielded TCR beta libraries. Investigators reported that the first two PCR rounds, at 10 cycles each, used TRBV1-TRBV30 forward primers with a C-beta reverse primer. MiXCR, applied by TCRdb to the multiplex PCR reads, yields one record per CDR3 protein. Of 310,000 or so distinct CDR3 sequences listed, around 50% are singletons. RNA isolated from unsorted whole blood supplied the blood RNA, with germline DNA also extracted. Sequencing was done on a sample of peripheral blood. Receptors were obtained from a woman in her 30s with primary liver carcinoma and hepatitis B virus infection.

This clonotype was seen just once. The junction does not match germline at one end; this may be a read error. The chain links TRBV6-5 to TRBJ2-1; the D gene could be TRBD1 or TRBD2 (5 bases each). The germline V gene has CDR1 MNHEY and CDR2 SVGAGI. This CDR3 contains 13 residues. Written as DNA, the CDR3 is TGTGCCAGCAGCTCCACAGGTTACAATGAGCGGCTCTTC. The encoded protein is CASSSTGYNERLF.

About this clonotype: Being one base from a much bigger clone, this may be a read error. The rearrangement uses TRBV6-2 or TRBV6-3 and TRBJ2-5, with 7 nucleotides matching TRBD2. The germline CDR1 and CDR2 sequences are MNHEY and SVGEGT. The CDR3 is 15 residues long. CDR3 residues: CATTQAGLQFETQCF. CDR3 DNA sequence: TGTGCCACGACCCAGGCGGGACTACAATTTGAGACCCAGTGCTTC.

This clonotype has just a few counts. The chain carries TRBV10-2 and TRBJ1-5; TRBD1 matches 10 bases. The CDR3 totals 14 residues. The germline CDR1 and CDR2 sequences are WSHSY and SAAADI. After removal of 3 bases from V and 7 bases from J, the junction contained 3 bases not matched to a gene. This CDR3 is CASSDGTGVQPQHF. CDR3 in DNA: TGCGCCAGCAGTGATGGGACAGGGGTCCAGCCCCAGCATTTT.

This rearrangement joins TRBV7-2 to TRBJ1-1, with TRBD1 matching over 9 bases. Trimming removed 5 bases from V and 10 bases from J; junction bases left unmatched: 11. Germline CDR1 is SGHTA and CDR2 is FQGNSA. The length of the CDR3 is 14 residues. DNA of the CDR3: TGTGCCAGCAGCCAAGGGACAGGGAATGGTGGAGCTTTCTTT. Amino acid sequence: CASSQGTGNGGAFF.

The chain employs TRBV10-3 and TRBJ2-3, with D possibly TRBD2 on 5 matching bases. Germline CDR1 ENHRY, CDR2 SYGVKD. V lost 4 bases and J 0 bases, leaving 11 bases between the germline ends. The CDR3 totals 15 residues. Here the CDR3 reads CAISGRESSTDTQYF. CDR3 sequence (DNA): TGTGCCATCAGTGGCCGGGAATCGAGCACAGATACGCAGTATTTT.

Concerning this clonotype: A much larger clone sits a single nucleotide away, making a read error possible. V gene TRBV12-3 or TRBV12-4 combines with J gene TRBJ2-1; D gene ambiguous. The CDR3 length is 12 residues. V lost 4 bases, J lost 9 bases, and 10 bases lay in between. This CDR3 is CASSYDASEQFF. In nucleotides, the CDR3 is TGTGCCAGCAGTTATGATGCGAGTGAGCAGTTCTTC.

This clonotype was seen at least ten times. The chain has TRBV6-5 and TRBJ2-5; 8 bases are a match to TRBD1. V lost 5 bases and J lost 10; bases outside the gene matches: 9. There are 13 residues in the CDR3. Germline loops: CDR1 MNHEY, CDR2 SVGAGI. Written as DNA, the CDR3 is TGTGCCAGCAGTACCGACAGGGGCAAGATCCAGTACTTC. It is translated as CASSTDRGKIQYF.

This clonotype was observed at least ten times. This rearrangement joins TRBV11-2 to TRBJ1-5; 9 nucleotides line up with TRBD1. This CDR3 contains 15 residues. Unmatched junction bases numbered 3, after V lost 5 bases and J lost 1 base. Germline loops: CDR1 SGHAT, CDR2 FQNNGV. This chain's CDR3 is CASSRDRGSNQPQHF. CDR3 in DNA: TGTGCCAGCAGCCGCGACAGGGGGAGCAATCAGCCCCAGCATTTT.

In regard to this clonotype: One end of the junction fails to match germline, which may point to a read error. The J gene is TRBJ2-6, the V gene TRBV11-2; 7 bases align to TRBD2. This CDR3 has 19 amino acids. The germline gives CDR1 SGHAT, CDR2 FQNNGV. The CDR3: CASSSRSTSQSSGVNVLTF. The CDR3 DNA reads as TGTGCCAGCAGCTCACGGTCGACTAGCCAGAGCTCTGGGGTCAACGTCCTGACTTTC.

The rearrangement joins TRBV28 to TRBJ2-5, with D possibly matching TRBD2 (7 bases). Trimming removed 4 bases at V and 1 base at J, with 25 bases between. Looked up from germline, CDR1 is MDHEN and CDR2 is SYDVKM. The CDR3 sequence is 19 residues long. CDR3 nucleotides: TGTGCCAGCAGTTCACCCATAGGGGGGGCAGACAGACCCCAAGAGACCCAGTACTTC. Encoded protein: CASSSPIGGADRPQETQYF.

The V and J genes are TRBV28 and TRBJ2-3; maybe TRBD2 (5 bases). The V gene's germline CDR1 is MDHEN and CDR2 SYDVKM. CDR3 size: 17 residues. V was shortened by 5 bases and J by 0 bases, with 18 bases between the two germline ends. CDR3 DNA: TGTGCCAGCAGTATCGGGGAAGGCCGGTGGAGCACAGATACGCAGTATTTT. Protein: CASSIGEGRWSTDTQYF. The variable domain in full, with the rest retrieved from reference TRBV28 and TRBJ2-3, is DVKVTQSSRYLVKRTGEKVFLECVQDMDHENMFWYRQDPGLGLRLIYFSYDVKMKEKGDIPEGYSVSREKKERFSLILESASTNQTSMYLCASSIGEGRWSTDTQYFGPGTRLTVL.

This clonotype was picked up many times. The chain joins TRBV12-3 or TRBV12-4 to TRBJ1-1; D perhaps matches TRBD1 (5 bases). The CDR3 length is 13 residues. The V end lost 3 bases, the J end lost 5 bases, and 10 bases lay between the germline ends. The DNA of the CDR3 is TGTGCCAGCAGTTTTGGGGGTCGGACTGAAGCTTTCTTT. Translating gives CASSFGGRTEAFF.

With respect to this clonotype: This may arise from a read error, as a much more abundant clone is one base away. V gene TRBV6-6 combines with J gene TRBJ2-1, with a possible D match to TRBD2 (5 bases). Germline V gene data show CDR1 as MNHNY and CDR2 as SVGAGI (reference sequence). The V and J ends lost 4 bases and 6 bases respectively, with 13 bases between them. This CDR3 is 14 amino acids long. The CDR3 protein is CASSSPTRCNEQFF. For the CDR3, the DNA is TGTGCCAGCAGTTCCCCCACTAGGTGCAATGAGCAGTTCTTC.

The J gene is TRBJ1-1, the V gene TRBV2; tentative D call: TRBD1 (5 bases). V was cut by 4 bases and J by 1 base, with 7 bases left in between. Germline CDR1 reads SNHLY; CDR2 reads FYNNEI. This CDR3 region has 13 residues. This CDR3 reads CASSAQENTEAFF. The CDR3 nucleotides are TGTGCCAGCAGTGCACAGGAGAACACTGAAGCTTTCTTT.

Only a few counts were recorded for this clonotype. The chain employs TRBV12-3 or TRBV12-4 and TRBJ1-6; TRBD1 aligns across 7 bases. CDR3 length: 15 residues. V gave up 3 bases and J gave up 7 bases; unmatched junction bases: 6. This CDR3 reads CASSFLTGTNSPLHF. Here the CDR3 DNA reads TGTGCCAGCAGTTTTTTGACAGGGACAAATTCACCCCTCCACTTT.

The CDR3 DNA reads TGTGCCAGCAGTCTAGTCTCTGGGACGAACATTCAGTACTTC. This gives the protein CASSLVSGTNIQYF. The chain carries TRBV28 and TRBJ2-4, with D tentatively TRBD1 or TRBD2 (5 bases each). Trimming removed 5 bases from V and 7 bases from J, with 15 bases in between. CDR3 length: 14 amino acids. Germline V gives CDR1 MDHEN, CDR2 SYDVKM.

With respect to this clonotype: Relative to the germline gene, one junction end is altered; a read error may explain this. CDR3 bases: TGTGCCAGCAGCCTCGGGACTCGCGACAAGGAGACCCAGTACTTT. Amino acids: CASSLGTRDKETQYF. The chain carries TRBV4-2 and TRBJ2-5; D possibly corresponds to TRBD2 (6 bases). Germline CDR1 and CDR2: LGHNA and YNFKEQ. The CDR3 has 15 residues.

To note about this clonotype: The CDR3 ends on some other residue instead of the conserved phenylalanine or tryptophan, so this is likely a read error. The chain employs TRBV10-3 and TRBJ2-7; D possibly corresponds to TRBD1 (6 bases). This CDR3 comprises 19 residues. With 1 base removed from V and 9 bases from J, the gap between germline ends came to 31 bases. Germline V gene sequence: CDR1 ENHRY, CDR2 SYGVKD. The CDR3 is CAISELSSRVSRRQDVQYL. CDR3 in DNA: TGTGCCATCAGTGAGTTATCTTCTCGGGTCTCTCGCAGACAGGACGTGCAGTACCTC.